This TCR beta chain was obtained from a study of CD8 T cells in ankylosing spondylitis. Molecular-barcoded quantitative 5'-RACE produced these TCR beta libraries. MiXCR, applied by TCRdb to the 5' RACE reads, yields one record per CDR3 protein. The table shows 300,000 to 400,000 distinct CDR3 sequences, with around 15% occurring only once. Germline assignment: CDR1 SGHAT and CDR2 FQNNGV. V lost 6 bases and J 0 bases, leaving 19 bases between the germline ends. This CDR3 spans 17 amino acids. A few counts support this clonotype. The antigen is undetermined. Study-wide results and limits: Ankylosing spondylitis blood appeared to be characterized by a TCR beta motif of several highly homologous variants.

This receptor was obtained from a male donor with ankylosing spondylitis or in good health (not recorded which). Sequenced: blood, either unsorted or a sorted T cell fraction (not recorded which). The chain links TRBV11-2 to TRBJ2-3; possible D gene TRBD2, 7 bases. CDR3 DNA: TGTGCCAGCAGGTTCGAAGGGGGGGGTTCAAGCACAGATACGCAGTATTTT. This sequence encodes CASRFEGGGSSTDTQYF.